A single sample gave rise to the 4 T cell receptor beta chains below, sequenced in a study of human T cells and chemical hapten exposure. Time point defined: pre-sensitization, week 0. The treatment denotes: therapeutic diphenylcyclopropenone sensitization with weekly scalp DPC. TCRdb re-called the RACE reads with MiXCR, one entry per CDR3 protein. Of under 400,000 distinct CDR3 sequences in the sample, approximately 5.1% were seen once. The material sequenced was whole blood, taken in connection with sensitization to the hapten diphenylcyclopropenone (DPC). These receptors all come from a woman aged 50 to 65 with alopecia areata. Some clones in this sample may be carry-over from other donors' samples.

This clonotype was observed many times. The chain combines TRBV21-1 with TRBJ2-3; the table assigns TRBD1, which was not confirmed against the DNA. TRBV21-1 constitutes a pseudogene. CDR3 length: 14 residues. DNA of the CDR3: TGTGCCAGCCCCCGGTGGAGCAGCACAGATACGCAGTATTTT. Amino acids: CASPRWSSTDTQYF.

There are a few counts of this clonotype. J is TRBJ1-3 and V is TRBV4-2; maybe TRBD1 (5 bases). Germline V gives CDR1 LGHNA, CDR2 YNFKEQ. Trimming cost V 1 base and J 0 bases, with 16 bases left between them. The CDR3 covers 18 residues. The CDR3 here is CASSQGARAGPSGNTIYF. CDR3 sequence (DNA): TGTGCCAGCAGCCAAGGAGCCCGGGCAGGGCCCTCTGGAAACACCATATATTTT.

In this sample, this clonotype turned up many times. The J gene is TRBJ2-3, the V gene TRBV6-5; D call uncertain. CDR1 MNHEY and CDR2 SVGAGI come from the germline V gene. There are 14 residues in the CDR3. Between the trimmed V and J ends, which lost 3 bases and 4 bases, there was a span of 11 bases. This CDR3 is CASSYGFSADTQYF. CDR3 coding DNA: TGTGCCAGCAGTTATGGGTTTTCAGCAGATACGCAGTATTTT.

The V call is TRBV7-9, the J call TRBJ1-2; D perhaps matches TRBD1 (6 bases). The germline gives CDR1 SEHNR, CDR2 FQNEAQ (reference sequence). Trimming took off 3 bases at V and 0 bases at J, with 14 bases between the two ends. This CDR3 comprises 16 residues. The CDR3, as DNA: TGTGCCAGCAGCTTTCCAAGGGGGGAAACTAACTATGGCTACACCTTC. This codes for CASSFPRGETNYGYTF.